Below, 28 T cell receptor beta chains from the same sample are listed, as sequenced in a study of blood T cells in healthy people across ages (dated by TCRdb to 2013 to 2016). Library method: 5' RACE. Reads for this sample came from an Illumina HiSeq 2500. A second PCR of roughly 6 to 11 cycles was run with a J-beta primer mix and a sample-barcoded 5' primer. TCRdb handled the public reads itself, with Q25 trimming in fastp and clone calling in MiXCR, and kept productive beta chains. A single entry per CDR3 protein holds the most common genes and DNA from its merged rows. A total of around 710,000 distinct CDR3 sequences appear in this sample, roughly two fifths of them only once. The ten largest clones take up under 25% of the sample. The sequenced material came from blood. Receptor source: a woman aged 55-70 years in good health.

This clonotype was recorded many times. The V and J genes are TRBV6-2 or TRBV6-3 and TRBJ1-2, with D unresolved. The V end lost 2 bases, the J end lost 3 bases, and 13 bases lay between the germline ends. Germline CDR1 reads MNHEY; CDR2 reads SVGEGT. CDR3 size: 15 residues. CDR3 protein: CASSYGKNGDYGYTF. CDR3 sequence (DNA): TGTGCCAGCAGTTACGGTAAAAACGGGGACTATGGCTACACCTTC.

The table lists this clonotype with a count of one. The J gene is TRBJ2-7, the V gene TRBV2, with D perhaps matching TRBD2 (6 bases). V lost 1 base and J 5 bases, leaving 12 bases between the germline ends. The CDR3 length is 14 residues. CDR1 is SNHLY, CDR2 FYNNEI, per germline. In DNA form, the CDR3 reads TGTGCCAGCAGTGAAGGCGGGGAAATGGACGAGCAGTACTTC. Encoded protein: CASSEGGEMDEQYF.

CDR3 bases: TGCAGTGCTAAAAAGCGGGAGGGCGGAGAGACCCAGTACTTC. This sequence encodes CSAKKREGGETQYF. The chain joins TRBV20-1 to TRBJ2-5; 10 positions match TRBD2. V dropped 4 bases and J dropped 4; count of bases not matched to a gene: 6. The CDR3 has 14 amino acids. Germline assignment: CDR1 DFQATT and CDR2 SNEGSKA (reference sequence).

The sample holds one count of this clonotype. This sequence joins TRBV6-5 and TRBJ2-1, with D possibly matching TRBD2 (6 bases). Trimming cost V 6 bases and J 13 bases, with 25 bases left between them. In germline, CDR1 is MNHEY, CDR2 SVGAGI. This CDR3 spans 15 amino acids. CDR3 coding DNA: TGTGCCAGCAGCAACCTACAAGACCGGGGGAAGACCCAGTTCTTC. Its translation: CASSNLQDRGKTQFF.

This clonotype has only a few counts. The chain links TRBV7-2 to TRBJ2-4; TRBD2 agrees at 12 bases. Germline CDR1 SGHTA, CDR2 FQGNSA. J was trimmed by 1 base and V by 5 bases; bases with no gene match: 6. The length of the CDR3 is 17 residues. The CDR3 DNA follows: TGTGCCAGCAGCCCCTCTAGCGGGGGGGCCGCCAAAAACATTCAGTACTTC. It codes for CASSPSSGGAAKNIQYF. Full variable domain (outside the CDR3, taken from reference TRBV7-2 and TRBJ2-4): GAGVSQSPSNKVTEKGKDVELRCDPISGHTALYWYRQSLGQGLEFLIYFQGNSAPDKSGLPSDRFSAERTGGSVSTLTIQRTQQEDSAVYLCASSPSSGGAAKNIQYFGAGTRLSVL.

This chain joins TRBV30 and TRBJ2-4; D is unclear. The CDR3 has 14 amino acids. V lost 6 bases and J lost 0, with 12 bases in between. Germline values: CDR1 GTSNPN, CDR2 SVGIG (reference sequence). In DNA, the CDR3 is TGTGCCTGCGCAAGCGTAATAGCCAAAAACATTCAGTACTTC. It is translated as CACASVIAKNIQYF.

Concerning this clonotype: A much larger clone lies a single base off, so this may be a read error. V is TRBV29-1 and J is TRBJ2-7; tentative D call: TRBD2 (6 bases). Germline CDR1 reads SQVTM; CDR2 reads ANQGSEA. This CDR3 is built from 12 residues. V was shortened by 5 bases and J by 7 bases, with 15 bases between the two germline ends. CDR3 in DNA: TGCAGCGTTAGTCATAGCGGAGATGAGCAGTACTTC. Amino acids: CSVSHSGDEQYF.

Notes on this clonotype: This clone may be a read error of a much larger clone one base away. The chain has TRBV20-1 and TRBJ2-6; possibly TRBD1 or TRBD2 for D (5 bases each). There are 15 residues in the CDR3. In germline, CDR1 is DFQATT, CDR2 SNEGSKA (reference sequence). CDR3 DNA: TGCAGTACTAGGGAGAGGGGATCTGGGGCCAACGTCCTGACTTTC. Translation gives CSTRERGSGANVLTF.

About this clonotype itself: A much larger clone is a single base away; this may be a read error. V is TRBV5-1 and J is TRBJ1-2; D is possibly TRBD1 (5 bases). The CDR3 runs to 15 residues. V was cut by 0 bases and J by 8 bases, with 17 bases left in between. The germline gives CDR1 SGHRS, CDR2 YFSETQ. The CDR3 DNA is TGCGCCAGCAGCTTGGCCCCATTGGGGCCAAAGGGCTACACCTTC. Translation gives CASSLAPLGPKGYTF.

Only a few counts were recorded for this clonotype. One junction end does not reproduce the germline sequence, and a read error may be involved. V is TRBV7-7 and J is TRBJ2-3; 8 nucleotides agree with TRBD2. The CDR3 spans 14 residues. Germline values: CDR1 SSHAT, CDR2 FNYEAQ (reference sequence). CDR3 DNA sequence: TGTGCTAGCAGCTTGGAGCGGGAGTCAGATACGCAGTATTTT. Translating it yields CASSLERESDTQYF.

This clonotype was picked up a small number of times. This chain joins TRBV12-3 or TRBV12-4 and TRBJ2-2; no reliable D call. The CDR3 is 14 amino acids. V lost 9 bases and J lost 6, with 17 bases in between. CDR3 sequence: CASTRDANPGELFF. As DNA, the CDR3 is TGTGCCAGTACCCGAGATGCAAACCCCGGGGAGCTGTTTTTT.

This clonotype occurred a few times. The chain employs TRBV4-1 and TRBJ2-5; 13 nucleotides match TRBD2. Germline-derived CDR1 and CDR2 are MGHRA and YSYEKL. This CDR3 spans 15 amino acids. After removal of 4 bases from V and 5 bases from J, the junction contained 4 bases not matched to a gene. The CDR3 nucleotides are TGCGCCAGCAGCCCCGGGACTAGCGGGGCGGAGACCCAGTACTTC. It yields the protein CASSPGTSGAETQYF.

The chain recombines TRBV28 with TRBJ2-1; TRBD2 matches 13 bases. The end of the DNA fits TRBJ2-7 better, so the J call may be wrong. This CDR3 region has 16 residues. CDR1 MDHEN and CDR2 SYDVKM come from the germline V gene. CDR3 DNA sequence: TGTGCCAGCAGTGGACTAGCGGGAGACCACTACAATGAGCAGTACTTC. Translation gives CASSGLAGDHYNEQYF.

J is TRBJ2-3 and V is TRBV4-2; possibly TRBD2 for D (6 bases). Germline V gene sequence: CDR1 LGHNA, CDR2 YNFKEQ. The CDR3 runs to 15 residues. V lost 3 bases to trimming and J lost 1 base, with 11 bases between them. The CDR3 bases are TGTGCCAGCAGCCAGTCGGGGGAGGGCACAGATACGCAGTATTTT. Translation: CASSQSGEGTDTQYF.

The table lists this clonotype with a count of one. CDR3 protein: CASSYEWTLESDTQYF. The CDR3 DNA reads as TGTGCCAGCTCATACGAGTGGACACTAGAATCAGATACGCAGTATTTT. The rearrangement uses TRBV18 and TRBJ2-3; D could derive from TRBD1 or TRBD2 (5 bases each). Germline assignment: CDR1 KGHSH and CDR2 LQKENI. V gave up 5 bases and J gave up 4 bases, with 19 bases separating them. CDR3 length: 16 amino acids.

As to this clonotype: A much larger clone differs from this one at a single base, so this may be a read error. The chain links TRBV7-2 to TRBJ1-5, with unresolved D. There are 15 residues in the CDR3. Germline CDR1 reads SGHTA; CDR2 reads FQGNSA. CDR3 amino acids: CAGSLDGNSNQPQHF. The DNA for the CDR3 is TGTGCCGGCAGCTTAGACGGTAACAGCAATCAGCCCCAGCATTTT.

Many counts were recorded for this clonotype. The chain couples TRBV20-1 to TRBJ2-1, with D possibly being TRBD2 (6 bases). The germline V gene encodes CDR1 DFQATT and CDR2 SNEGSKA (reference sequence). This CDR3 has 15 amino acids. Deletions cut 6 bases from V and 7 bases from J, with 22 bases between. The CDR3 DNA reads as TGCAGTGCGGCCTCAAGCGGAGGGACTGGAAATGAGCAGTTCTTC. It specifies CSAASSGGTGNEQFF.

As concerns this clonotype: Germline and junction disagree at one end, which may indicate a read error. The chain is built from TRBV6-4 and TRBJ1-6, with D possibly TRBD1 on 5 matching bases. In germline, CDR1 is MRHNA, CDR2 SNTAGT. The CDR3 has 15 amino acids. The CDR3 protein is CASSREAGTSSPPHF. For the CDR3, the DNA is TGTGCCAGCAGCCGAGAGGCAGGGACGAGTTCACCCCCCCACTTT.

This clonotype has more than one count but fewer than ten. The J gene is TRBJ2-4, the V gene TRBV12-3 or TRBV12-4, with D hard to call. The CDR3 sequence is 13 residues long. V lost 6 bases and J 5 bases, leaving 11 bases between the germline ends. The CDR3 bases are TGTGCCAGCAGCCCCGAACCGGAAAACATTCAGTACTTC. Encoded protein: CASSPEPENIQYF.

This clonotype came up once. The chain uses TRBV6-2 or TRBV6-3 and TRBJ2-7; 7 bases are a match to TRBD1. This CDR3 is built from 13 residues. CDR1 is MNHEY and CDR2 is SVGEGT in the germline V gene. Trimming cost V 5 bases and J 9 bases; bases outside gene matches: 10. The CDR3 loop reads CASSRLTGNGQYF. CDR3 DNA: TGTGCCAGCAGTCGACTGACAGGGAACGGGCAGTACTTC.

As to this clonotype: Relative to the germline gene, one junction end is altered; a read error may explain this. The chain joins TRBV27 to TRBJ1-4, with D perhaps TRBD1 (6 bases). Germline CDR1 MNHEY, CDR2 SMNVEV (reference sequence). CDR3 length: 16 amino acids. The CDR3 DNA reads TGTGCCAGCAGCCGGGGGTCGGGGGCGGGTAATGAAGAACTGTTTTTT. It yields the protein CASSRGSGAGNEELFF.

CDR3 nucleotides: TGTGCCAGCAGCTTAGATCGTCCAATTACCTACAATGAGCAGTTCTTC. This sequence encodes CASSLDRPITYNEQFF. This chain joins TRBV11-2 and TRBJ2-1; D call uncertain. V was shortened by 0 bases and J by 2 bases, with 11 bases between the two germline ends. From germline, CDR1 is SGHAT and CDR2 FQNNGV. This CDR3 has 16 residues. Based on the CDR3 plus reference TRBV11-2 and TRBJ2-1, the full variable domain is EAGVAQSPRYKIIEKRQSVAFWCNPISGHATLYWYQQILGQGPKLLIQFQNNGVVDDSQLPKDRFSAERLKGVDSTLKIQPAKLEDSAVYLCASSLDRPITYNEQFFGPGTRLTVL.

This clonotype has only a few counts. The CDR3 protein is CASSLSSPSGSLYEQYF. CDR3 DNA sequence: TGTGCCAGCAGTTTATCGAGTCCTAGCGGGAGTCTGTACGAGCAGTACTTC. The chain is built from TRBV27 and TRBJ2-7, with 10 bases fitting TRBD2. CDR3 length: 17 amino acids. Per the germline V gene, CDR1 is MNHEY and CDR2 is SMNVEV (reference sequence). V shed 0 bases and J 4 bases; nucleotides not matched to a gene: 9.

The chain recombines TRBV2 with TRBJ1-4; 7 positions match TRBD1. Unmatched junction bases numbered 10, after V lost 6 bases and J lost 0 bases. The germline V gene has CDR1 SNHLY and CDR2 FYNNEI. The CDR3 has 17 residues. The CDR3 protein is CASRERDSFTTNEKLFF. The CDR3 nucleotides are TGTGCCAGCAGAGAGAGGGACAGCTTTACAACTAATGAAAAACTGTTTTTT.

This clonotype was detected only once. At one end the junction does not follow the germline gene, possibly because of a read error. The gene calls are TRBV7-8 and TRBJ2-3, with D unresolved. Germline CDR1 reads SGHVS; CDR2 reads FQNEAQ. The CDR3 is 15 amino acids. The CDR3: CTSSSVGWYTDTQYF. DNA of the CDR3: TGTACCAGCAGCTCGGTGGGGTGGTACACAGATACGCAGTATTTT.

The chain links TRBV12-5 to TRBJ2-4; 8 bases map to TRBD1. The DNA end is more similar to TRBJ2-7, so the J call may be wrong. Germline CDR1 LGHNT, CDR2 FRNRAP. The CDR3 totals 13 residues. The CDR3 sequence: CASGQGATYEQYF. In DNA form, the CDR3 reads TGTGCTAGTGGGCAGGGGGCCACCTACGAGCAGTACTTC.

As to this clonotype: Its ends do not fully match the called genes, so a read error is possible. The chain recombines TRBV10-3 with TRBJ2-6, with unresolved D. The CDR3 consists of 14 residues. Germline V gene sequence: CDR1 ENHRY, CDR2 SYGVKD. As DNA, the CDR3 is TGTACCATCAGTCCGAATACTGGGGCCAACGTCCTGACTTTC. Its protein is CTISPNTGANVLTF.

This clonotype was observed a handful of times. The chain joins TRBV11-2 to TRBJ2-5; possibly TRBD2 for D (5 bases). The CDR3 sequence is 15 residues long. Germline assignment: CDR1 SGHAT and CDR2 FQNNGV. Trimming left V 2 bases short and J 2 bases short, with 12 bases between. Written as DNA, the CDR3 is TGTGCCAGCAGCTTAATGGGAGCGTCACAAGAGACCCAGTACTTC. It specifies CASSLMGASQETQYF.